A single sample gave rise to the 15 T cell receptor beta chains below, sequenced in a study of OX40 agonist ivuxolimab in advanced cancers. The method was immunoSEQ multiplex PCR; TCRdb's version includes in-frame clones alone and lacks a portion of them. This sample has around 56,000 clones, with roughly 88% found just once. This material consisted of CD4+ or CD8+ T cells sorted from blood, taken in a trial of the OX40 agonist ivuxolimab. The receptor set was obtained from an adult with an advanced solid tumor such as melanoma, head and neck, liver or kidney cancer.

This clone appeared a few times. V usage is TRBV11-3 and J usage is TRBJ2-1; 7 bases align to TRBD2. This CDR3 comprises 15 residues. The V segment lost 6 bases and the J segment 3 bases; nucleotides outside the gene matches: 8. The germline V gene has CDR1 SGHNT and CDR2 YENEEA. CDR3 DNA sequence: TGTGCCAGCAGTACTAACGGGGGGTTCTACAATGAGCAGTTCTTC. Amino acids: CASSTNGGFYNEQFF.

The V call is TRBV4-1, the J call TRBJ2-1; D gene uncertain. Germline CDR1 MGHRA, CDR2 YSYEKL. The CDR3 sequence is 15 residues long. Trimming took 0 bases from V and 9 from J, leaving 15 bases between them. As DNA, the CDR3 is TGCGCCAGCAGCCAAGATATTGCCCTATGGAGTGAGCAGTTCTTC. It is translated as CASSQDIALWSEQFF.

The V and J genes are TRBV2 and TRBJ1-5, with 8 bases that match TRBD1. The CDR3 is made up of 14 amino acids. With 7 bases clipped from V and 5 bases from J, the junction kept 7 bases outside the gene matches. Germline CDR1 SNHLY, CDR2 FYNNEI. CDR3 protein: CASNPGQGHQPQHF. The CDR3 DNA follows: TGTGCCAGCAACCCCGGACAGGGTCATCAGCCCCAGCATTTT.

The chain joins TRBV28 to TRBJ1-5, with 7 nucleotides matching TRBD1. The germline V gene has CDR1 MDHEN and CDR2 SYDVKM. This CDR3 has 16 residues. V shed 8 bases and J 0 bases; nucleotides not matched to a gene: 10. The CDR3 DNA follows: TGTGCCAGCTTTCCCACAGGGGAACCTAGCAATCAGCCCCAGCATTTT. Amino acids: CASFPTGEPSNQPQHF. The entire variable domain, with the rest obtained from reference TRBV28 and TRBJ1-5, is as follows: DVKVTQSSRYLVKRTGEKVFLECVQDMDHENMFWYRQDPGLGLRLIYFSYDVKMKEKGDIPEGYSVSREKKERFSLILESASTNQTSMYLCASFPTGEPSNQPQHFGDGTRLSIL.

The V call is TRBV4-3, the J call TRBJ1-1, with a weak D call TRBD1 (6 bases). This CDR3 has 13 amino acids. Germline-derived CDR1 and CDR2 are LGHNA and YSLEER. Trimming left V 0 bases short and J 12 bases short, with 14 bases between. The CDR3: CASSQDKRGLTFF. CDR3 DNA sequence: TGCGCCAGCAGCCAAGATAAGCGGGGGCTAACTTTCTTT.

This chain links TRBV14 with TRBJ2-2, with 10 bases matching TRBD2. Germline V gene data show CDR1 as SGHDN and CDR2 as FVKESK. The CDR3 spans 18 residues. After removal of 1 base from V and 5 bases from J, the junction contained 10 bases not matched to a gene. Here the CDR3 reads CASSQVGLAGAGTGELFF. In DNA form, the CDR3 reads TGTGCCAGCAGCCAAGTTGGCCTAGCGGGAGCGGGGACCGGGGAGCTGTTTTTT.

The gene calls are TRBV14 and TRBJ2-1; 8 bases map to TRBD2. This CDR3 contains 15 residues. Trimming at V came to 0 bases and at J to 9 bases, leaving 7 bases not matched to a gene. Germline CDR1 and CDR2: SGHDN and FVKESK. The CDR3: CASSQDGTSDGEQFF. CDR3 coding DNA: TGTGCCAGCAGCCAAGATGGGACTAGTGACGGTGAGCAGTTCTTC.

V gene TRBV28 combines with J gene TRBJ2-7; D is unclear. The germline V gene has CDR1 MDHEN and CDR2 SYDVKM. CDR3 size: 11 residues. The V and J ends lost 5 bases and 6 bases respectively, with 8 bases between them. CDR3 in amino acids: CASSPAFEQYF. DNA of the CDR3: TGTGCCAGCAGTCCGGCTTTCGAGCAGTACTTC.

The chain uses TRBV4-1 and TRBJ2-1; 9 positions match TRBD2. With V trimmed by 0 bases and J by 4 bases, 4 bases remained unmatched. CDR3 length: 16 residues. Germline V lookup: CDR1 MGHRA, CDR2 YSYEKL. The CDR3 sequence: CASSQETTSGYNEQFF. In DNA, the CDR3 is TGCGCCAGCAGCCAAGAAACGACTAGCGGTTACAATGAGCAGTTCTTC.

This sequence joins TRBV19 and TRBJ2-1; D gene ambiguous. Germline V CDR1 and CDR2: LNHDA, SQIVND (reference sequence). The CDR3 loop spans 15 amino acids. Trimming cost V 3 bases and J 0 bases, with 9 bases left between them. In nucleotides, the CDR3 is TGTGCCAGTAGTATGAAGCAATACTCCTACAATGAGCAGTTCTTC. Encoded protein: CASSMKQYSYNEQFF.

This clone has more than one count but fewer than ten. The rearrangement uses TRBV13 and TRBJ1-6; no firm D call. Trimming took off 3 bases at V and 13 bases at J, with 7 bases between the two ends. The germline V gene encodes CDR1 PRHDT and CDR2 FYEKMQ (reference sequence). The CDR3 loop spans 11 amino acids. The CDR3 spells CASSLGGPLHF. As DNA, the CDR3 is TGTGCCAGCAGCTTGGGTGGTCCCCTCCACTTT. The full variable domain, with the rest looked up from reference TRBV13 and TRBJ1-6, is AAGVIQSPRHLIKEKRETATLKCYPIPRHDTVYWYQQGPGQDPQFLISFYEKMQSDKGSIPDRFSAQQFSDYHSELNMSSLELGDSALYFCASSLGGPLHFGNGTRLTVT.

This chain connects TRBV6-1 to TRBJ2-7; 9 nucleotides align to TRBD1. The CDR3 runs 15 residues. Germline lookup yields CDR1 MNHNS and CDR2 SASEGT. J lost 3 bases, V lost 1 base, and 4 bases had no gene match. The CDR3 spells CASSEGGQGLYEQYV. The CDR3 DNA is TGTGCCAGCAGTGAAGGAGGACAGGGGCTCTACGAGCAGTACGTC.

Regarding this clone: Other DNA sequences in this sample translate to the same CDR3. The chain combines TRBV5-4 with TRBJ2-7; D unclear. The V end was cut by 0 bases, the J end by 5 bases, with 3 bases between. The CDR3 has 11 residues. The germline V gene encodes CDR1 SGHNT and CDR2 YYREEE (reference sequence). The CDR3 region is CASSLGNEQYF. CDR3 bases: TGTGCCAGCAGCTTGGGTAACGAGCAGTACTTC.

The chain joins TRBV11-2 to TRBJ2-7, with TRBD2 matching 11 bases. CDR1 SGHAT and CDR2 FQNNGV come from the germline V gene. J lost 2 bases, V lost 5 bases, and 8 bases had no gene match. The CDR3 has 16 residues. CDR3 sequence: CASSSGLAGGPYEQYV. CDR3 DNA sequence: TGTGCCAGCAGCAGCGGGCTAGCGGGGGGCCCCTACGAGCAGTACGTC.

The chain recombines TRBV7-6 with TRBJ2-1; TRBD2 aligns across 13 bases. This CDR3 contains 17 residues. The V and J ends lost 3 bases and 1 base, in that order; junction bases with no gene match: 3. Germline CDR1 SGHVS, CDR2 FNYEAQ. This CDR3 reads CASSFGLAGESYNEQFF. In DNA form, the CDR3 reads TGTGCCAGCAGCTTTGGACTAGCGGGAGAGTCCTACAATGAGCAGTTCTTC.